These 13 T cell receptor beta chains originate from one sample sequenced in a study of breast tumors, draining lymph nodes, adjacent tissues. The lymph nodes were axillary draining lymph nodes from breast cancer patients. TCRdb reanalysed the multiplex PCR reads using MiXCR and keeps one entry per CDR3 protein. The sample records around 140,000 distinct CDR3 sequences, around 24% being singletons. Sequenced sample: axillary lymph node tissue. The receptor source for this set is a female donor with breast cancer. Some clones in this sample may be carry-over from other donors' samples.

Only a few counts were recorded for this clonotype. One end of the junction does not line up with germline, which may come from a read error. V usage is TRBV7-8 and J usage is TRBJ2-5; D may be TRBD1 (5 bases). The CDR3 covers 15 residues. The germline gives CDR1 SGHVS, CDR2 FQNEAQ. In DNA form, the CDR3 reads TGTGCCAGCAGTTTAGAGGACATGGGTGGAGAGACCCAGTACTTC. Protein product: CASSLEDMGGETQYF.

This clonotype was seen a few times. The chain employs TRBV20-1 and TRBJ2-5; 8 positions agree with TRBD1. J was trimmed by 6 bases and V by 1 base; bases with no gene match: 7. The CDR3 consists of 14 residues. Germline CDR1 reads DFQATT; CDR2 reads SNEGSKA (reference sequence). The CDR3 here is CSARVLDREQTQYF. In DNA form, the CDR3 reads TGCAGTGCTAGAGTCCTGGACAGGGAGCAGACCCAGTACTTC.

This clonotype was found many times. This chain connects TRBV7-3 to TRBJ1-6, with D possibly matching TRBD1 (6 bases). Trimming removed 5 bases from V and 10 bases from J, with 12 bases in between. This CDR3 has 13 residues. CDR1 SGHTA and CDR2 FQGTGA come from the germline V gene. The CDR3 nucleotides are TGTGCCAGCAGCCGCGGACAGAACTCACCCCTCCACTTT. Translating gives CASSRGQNSPLHF.

The table lists this clonotype with many counts. The rearrangement links TRBV18 to TRBJ1-6, with TRBD1 matching 7 bases. Germline CDR1 reads KGHSH; CDR2 reads LQKENI. The CDR3 is 13 residues long. J gave up 10 bases and V 6 bases, and 6 bases lay outside the gene matches. The CDR3 DNA sequence: TGTGCCAGCTCGCCGACAGGGCAATCACCCCTCCACTTT. It translates to CASSPTGQSPLHF.

This clonotype was observed many times. The V and J genes are TRBV30 and TRBJ1-3; a possible D gene is TRBD1 (6 bases). The germline V gene has CDR1 GTSNPN and CDR2 SVGIG (reference sequence). There are 13 residues in the CDR3. Trimming stripped 1 base from V and 3 bases from J, with 7 bases between. The DNA of the CDR3 is TGTGCCTGGAGTGCCAGGGGTGGAAACACCATATATTTT. Protein: CAWSARGGNTIYF. The variable domain in full, completed from reference TRBV30 and TRBJ1-3, reads SQTIHQWPATLVQPVGSPLSLECTVEGTSNPNLYWYRQAAGRGLQLLFYSVGIGQISSEVPQNLSASRPQDRQFILSSKKLLLSDSGFYLCAWSARGGNTIYFGEGSWLTVV.

This clonotype has ten or more counts. V is TRBV7-3 and J is TRBJ2-6, with a tentative D call TRBD1 (6 bases). CDR3 size: 15 residues. Trimming removed 5 bases at V and 0 bases at J, with 8 bases between. Germline V lookup: CDR1 SGHTA, CDR2 FQGTGA. CDR3 amino acids: CASSLTGSGANVLTF. CDR3 DNA: TGTGCCAGCAGCCTGACAGGCTCTGGGGCCAACGTCCTGACTTTC.

A remark on this clonotype: It may be a read error: a sequence one base away is much more abundant. The chain carries TRBV20-1 and TRBJ2-3, with 9 positions matching TRBD2. The length of the CDR3 is 15 residues. V was clipped by 1 base and J by 3 bases; unmatched bases: 5. CDR1 and CDR2 (germline): DFQATT, SNEGSKA (reference sequence). The chain's CDR3 is CSARVSLAGTDTQYF. The CDR3 region has the DNA TGCAGTGCTAGAGTCTCACTAGCGGGTACAGATACGCAGTATTTT.

The J gene is TRBJ2-1, the V gene TRBV27; 10 bases align to TRBD2. The CDR3 runs to 16 residues. Germline trimming cut 6 bases from V and 3 bases from J; bases unmatched to any gene: 8. CDR1 and CDR2 from the germline V gene are MNHEY and SMNVEV (reference sequence). The CDR3 DNA reads TGTGCCAGCAGGTCCGGGACTAGCGTCAACTACAATGAGCAGTTCTTC. Residues: CASRSGTSVNYNEQFF.

A single count supports this clonotype. Possible read error: a much larger clone is one base away. The chain has TRBV5-6 and TRBJ2-6; D might be TRBD1 (6 bases). This CDR3 comprises 14 residues. In germline, CDR1 is SGHDT, CDR2 YYEEEE. The DNA for the CDR3 is TGTGCCAGCAGCTTACAGGGTGGGGCCGACGTCCTGACTTTC. This sequence encodes CASSLQGGADVLTF.

There are many counts of this clonotype. The V call is TRBV29-1, the J call TRBJ1-2; 8 bases are shared with TRBD1. This CDR3 contains 12 residues. The germline V gene encodes CDR1 SQVTM and CDR2 ANQGSEA. V lost 6 bases to trimming and J lost 5 bases; unmatched junction nucleotides: 5. The CDR3: CSVDRGSYGYTF. The CDR3 coding sequence is TGCAGCGTCGACAGGGGTTCGTATGGCTACACCTTC.

This clonotype was observed a handful of times. The gene calls are TRBV30 and TRBJ2-2, with D hard to call. The V end was cut by 0 bases, the J end by 6 bases, with 8 bases between. This CDR3 has 13 amino acids. Germline lookup yields CDR1 GTSNPN and CDR2 SVGIG (reference sequence). The CDR3 region is CAWSVRVSGELFF. DNA for the CDR3: TGTGCCTGGAGTGTACGGGTTTCCGGGGAGCTGTTTTTT.

This clonotype was found many times. The chain joins TRBV5-1 to TRBJ2-5, with 9 positions matching TRBD2. Germline trimming cut 10 bases from V and 5 bases from J; bases unmatched to any gene: 9. Germline V lookup: CDR1 SGHRS, CDR2 YFSETQ. This CDR3 is 13 amino acids long. CDR3 sequence reads: CAEDSGSGETQYF. In DNA, the CDR3 is TGCGCCGAGGATAGCGGGAGCGGCGAGACCCAGTACTTC.

On this clonotype itself: A much larger clone differs by one base, so this may be a read error. The rearrangement uses TRBV11-1 and TRBJ2-7; D may be TRBD2 (6 bases). Germline V gives CDR1 SGHAT, CDR2 FQDESV (reference sequence). The CDR3 is 17 residues long. V lost 5 bases and J 3 bases, leaving 23 bases between the germline ends. The CDR3 protein is CASSTDAGTLSFYEQYF. CDR3 nucleotide sequence: TGTGCCAGCAGCACCGACGCTGGGACTTTGAGCTTCTACGAGCAGTACTTC. The variable domain in full, completed from reference TRBV11-1 and TRBJ2-7, reads EAEVAQSPRYKITEKSQAVAFWCDPISGHATLYWYRQILGQGPELLVQFQDESVVDDSQLPKDRFSAERLKGVDSTLKIQPAELGDSAMYLCASSTDAGTLSFYEQYFGPGTRLTVT.